A single TCR beta chain is shown here with its context. Using its own MiXCR run on the 5' RACE reads, TCRdb lists one record per CDR3 protein. The sample records 60,000 or so distinct CDR3 sequences, 15% being singletons. CDR1 is MNHEY and CDR2 is SVGEGT in the germline V gene. This CDR3 contains 12 residues. V shed 2 bases and J shed 7 bases, with 9 bases lying between them. This sample is drawn from a study of early T cells in non-severe SARS-CoV-2 infection. Study overall: Chains were unpaired, as sequencing was done on bulk RNA from unsorted whole blood.

This receptor was taken from an adult who was a healthcare worker with PCR-confirmed SARS-CoV-2 infection or an uninfected control (not recorded which). The source material was whole blood, sampled at baseline. This sequence joins TRBV6-2 or TRBV6-3 and TRBJ2-7; the D gene could be TRBD1 or TRBD2 (6 bases each). The CDR3, as DNA: TGTGCCAGCAGTTACAGGGGGGAAGAGCAGTACTTC. It encodes CASSYRGEEQYF.